The table lists the clone carrying this T cell receptor beta chain with a few counts. Its specificity is unknown. This sample was included in a study of beta chain features in type 1 diabetes. General study results and limits: Among patients, naive, central memory and Treg TCRB repertoires appeared more similar than among healthy donors.

V gave up 5 bases and J gave up 1 base; unmatched junction bases: 6. Germline CDR1 and CDR2: SGHTA and FQGNSA. The CDR3 is made up of 15 amino acids. Expressed TCRB transcripts were sequenced because the entire RNA isolate underwent reverse transcription. The method was immunoSEQ multiplex PCR; TCRdb's version includes in-frame clones alone and lacks a portion of them. The data show around 140,000 clones, more than 9% seen once. The V gene is TRBV7-2, the J gene TRBJ2-7; 9 nucleotides match TRBD2. The specimen sequenced was naive CD4+ T cells from blood. The sequence was obtained from a man between 18 and 35 years old in good health. CDR3 DNA sequence: TGTGCCAGCAGCCCGCGGACTAGCGATTCCTACGAGCAGTACTTC. Amino acids: CASSPRTSDSYEQYF.